This T cell receptor (beta chain) came from a study of CD4 T cells in relation to SARS-CoV-2 and coronaviruses. The length of the CDR3 is 15 residues. Between the trimmed V and J ends, which lost 0 bases and 4 bases, there was a span of 10 bases. CDR1 and CDR2 (germline): SGDLS, YYNGEE. The assay was immunoSEQ multiplex PCR, and TCRdb's table has in-frame clones only and misses some. The sample yields some 40,000 clones, 82% seen once. A word on this clone: Its matching antigen is unknown.

The chain recombines TRBV9 with TRBJ2-2; D might be TRBD1 (6 bases). Sample: naive CD4+ T cells from PBMCs, cultured in vitro. As for subset: naive CD4+ T cells isolated by negative enrichment. This receptor was obtained from an adult with COVID-19. The CDR3 DNA reads TGTGCCAGCAGCGTAGACGGGACAACCACCGGGGAGCTGTTTTTT. It codes for CASSVDGTTTGELFF.